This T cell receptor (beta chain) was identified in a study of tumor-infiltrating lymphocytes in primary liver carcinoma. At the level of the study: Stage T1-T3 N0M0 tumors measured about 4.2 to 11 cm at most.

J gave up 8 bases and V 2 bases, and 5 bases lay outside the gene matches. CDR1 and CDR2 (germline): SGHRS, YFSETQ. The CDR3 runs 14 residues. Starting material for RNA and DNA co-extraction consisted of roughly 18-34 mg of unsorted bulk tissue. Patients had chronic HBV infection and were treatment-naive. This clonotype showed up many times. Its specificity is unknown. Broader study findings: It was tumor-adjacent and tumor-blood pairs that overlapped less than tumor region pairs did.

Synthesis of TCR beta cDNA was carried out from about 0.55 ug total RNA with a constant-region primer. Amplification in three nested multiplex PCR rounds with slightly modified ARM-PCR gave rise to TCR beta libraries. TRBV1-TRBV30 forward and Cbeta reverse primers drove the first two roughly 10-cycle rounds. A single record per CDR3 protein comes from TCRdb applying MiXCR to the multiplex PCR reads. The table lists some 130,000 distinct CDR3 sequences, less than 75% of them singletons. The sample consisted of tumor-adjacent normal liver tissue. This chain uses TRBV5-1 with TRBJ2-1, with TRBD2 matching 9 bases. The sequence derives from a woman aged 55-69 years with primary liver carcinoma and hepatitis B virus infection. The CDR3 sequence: CASSFSGSRDEQFF. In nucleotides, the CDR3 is TGCGCCAGCAGCTTTAGCGGGAGCCGGGATGAGCAGTTCTTC.